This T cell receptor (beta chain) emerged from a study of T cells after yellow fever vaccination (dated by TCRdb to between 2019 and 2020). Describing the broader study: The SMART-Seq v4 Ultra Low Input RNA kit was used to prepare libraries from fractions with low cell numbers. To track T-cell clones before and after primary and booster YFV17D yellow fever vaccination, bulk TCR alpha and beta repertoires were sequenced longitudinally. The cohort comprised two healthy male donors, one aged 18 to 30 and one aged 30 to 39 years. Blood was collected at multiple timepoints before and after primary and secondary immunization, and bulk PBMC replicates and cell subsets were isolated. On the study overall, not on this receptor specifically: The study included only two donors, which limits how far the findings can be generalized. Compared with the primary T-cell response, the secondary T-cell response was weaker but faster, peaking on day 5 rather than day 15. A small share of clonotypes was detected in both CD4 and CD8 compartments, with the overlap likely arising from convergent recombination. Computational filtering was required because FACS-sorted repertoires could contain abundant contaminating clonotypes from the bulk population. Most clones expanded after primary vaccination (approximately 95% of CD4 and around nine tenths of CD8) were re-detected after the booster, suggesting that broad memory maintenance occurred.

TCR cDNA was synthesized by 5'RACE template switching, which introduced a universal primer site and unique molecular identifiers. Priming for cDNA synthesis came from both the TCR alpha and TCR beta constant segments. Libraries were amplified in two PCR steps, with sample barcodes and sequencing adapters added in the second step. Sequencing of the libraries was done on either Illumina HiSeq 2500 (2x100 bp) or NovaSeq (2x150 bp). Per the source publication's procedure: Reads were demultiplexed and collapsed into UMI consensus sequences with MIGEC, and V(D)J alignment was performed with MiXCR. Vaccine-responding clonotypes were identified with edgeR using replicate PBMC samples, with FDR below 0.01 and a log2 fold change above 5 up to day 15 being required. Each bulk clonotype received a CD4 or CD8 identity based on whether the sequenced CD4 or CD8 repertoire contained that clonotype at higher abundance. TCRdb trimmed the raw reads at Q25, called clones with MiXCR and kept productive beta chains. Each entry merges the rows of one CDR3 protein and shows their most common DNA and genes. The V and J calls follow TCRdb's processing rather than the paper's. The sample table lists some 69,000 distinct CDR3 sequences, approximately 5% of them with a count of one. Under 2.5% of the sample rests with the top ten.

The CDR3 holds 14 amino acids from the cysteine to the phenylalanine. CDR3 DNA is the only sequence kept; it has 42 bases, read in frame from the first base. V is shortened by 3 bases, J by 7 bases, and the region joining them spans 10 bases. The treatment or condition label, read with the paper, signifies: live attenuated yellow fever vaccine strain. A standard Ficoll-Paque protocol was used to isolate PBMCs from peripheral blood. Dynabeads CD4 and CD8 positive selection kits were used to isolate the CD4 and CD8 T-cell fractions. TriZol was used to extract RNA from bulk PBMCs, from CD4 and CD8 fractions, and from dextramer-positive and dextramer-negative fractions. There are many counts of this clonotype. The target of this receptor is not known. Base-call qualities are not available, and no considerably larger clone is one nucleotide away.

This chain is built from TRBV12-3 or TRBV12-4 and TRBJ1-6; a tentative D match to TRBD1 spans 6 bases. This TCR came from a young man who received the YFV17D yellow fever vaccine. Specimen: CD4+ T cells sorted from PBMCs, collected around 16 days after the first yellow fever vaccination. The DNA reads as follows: TGTGCCAGCAGTTTTCAGGGGCCCAATTCACCCCTCCACTTT. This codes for CASSFQGPNSPLHF.